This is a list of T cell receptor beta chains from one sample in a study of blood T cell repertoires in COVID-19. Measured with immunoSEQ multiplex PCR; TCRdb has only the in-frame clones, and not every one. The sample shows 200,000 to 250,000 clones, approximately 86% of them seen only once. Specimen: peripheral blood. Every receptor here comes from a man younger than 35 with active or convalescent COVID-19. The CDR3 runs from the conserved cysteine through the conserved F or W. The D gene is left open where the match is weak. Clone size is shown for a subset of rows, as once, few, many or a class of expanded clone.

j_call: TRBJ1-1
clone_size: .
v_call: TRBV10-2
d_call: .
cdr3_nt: TGCGCCAGCAGTGAACGGTCCCCGGGGGCTTTCTTT
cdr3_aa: CASSERSPGAFF

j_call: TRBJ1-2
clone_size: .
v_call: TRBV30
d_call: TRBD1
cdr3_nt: TGTGCCTGGAGTGTACTTCGGGTTCGGGGACAGGGGGATTACTATGGCTACACCTTC
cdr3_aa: CAWSVLRVRGQGDYYGYTF

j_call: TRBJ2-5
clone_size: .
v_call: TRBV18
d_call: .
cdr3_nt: TGTGCCAGCTCACCATCGGAGGAGACCCAGTACTTC
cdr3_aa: CASSPSEETQYF

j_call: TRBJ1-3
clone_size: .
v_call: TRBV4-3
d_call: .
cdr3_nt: TGCGCCAGCAGCCAAGGGACGGGGAGGGGAGGAAACACCATATATTTT
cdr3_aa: CASSQGTGRGGNTIYF

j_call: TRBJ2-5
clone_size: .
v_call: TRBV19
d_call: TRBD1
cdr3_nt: TGTGCCAGTAGTAGGAGGGGACAGGGGGCCCAAGAGACCCAGTACTTC
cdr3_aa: CASSRRGQGAQETQYF

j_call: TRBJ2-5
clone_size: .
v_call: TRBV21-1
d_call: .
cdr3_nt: TGTGCCAGCAGCAAAGGGGAGCGCGACTTACAAGAGACCCAGTACTTC
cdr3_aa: CASSKGERDLQETQYF

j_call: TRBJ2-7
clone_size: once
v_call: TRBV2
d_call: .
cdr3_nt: TGTGCCAGCAGTCGGACAGACAGCTCCTACGAGCAGTACTTC
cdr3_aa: CASSRTDSSYEQYF

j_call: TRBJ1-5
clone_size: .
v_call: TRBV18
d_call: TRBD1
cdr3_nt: TGTGCCAGCTCTCCCCAGGGGGCTGATCAGCCCCAGCATTTT
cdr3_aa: CASSPQGADQPQHF

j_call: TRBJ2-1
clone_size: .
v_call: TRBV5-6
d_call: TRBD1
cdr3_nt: TGTGCCAGCAGCGGGACAGGGGGTTTTTTAGCCTACAATGAGCAGTTCTTC
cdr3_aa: CASSGTGGFLAYNEQFF

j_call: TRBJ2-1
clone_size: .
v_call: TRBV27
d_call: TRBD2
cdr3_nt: TGTGCCAGCAGCCTAGCGGGAGGGGGAGGCAATGAGCAGTTCTTC
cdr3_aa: CASSLAGGGGNEQFF

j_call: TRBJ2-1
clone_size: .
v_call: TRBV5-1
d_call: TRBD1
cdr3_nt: TGCGCCAGCAGCTTGGGAGGACAGGGGTTGAATGAGCAGTTCTTC
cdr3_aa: CASSLGGQGLNEQFF

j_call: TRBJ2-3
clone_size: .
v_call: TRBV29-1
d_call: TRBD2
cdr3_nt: TGCAGCGGCAGCATAGCGGGTAGCACAGATACGCAGTATTTT
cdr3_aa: CSGSIAGSTDTQYF

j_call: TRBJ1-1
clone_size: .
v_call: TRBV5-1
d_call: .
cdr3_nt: TGCGCCAGCAGCGTGACAGCTGTGGCTGAAGCTTTCTTT
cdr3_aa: CASSVTAVAEAFF

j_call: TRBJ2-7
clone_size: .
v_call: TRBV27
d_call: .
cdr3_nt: TGTGCCAGCAGTTCCTACGTCGGACAGTCGTACGAGCAGTACTTC
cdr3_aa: CASSSYVGQSYEQYF

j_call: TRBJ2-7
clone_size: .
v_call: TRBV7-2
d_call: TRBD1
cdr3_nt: TGTGCCAGCAGCTCTGGGACAGGGGTCGGGGGGCCCTACGAGCAGTACTTC
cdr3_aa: CASSSGTGVGGPYEQYF

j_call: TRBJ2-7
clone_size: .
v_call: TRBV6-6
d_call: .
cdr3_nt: TGTGCCAGCAGTTACTCGACGGGAATCTACGAGCAGTACTTC
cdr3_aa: CASSYSTGIYEQYF

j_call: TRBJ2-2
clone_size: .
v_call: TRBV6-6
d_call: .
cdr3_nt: TGTGCCAGCAGTCCTACGTATTTGACAGGGAACACCGGGGAGCTGTTTTTT
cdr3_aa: CASSPTYLTGNTGELFF

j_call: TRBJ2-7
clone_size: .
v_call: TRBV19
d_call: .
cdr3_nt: TGTGCCAGTAGTATAGGACTAGGAGGGGCCTACGAGCAGTACTTC
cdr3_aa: CASSIGLGGAYEQYF